These 8 T cell receptor beta chains came from one sample sequenced in a study of Graves' ophthalmopathy and Graves' hyperthyroidism. From RNA, the CDR3 regions of TCR beta chains were amplified and sequenced. The library came from an HTBI-primed first-round RT-PCR and a second-round multiplex PCR. In TCRdb, the multiplex PCR reads were re-called with MiXCR into one record per CDR3 protein. This sample has about 370,000 distinct CDR3 sequences, with 15% to 20% found just once. Sequenced material: peripheral blood. These TCRs come from a woman under 30 with Graves' ophthalmopathy.

The V call is TRBV28, the J call TRBJ2-7, with 7 bases matching TRBD1. Losses at the gene ends were 7 bases for V and 2 bases for J; bases not matched to a gene: 8. CDR3 length: 14 residues. Germline V gives CDR1 MDHEN, CDR2 SYDVKM. The CDR3 DNA reads as TGTGCCAGCACCCTCGGACAGGCCGCCTACGAGCAGTACTTC. Translating gives CASTLGQAAYEQYF.

This clonotype was seen ten or more times. V usage is TRBV7-2 and J usage is TRBJ1-6, with D uncertain. This CDR3 spans 19 amino acids. Trimming stripped 0 bases from V and 6 bases from J, with 21 bases between. Germline CDR1 reads SGHTA; CDR2 reads FQGNSA. The DNA of the CDR3 is TGTGCCAGCAGCTTAGCAGGTAGCGTGGGGTCCAGTCCTAATTCACCCCTCCACTTT. Encoded protein: CASSLAGSVGSSPNSPLHF.

This clonotype was detected many times. This chain joins TRBV7-6 and TRBJ2-5; tentatively, D is TRBD1 (5 bases). Germline CDR1 is SGHVS and CDR2 is FNYEAQ. CDR3 size: 13 residues. The V end was cut by 2 bases, the J end by 2 bases, with 6 bases between. The CDR3: CASSLPGQETQYF. CDR3 nucleotides: TGTGCCAGCAGCTTACCAGGGCAAGAGACCCAGTACTTC.

This clonotype was detected ten times or more. This chain links TRBV27 with TRBJ2-5, with 7 bases fitting TRBD1. This CDR3 has 15 amino acids. Trimming at V came to 5 bases and at J to 5 bases, leaving 11 bases not matched to a gene. Germline V gene sequence: CDR1 MNHEY, CDR2 SMNVEV (reference sequence). CDR3 bases: TGTGCCAGCAGTCCACCGGGACAGAATTGGGAGACCCAGTACTTC. Translation: CASSPPGQNWETQYF.

The chain couples TRBV7-2 to TRBJ1-1; 8 bases match TRBD1. From germline, CDR1 is SGHTA and CDR2 FQGNSA. The CDR3 runs 16 residues. J gave up 0 bases and V 2 bases, and 5 bases lay outside the gene matches. The CDR3, as DNA: TGTGCCAGCAGCTTATCGCAGGGGGCCATGAACACTGAAGCTTTCTTT. Translating gives CASSLSQGAMNTEAFF.

At least ten counts were recorded for this clonotype. The V call is TRBV7-2, the J call TRBJ1-2; D is possibly TRBD1 (6 bases). V gave up 3 bases and J gave up 8 bases, with 16 bases separating them. Germline V gene sequence: CDR1 SGHTA, CDR2 FQGNSA. The CDR3 runs to 14 residues. CDR3 sequence (DNA): TGTGCCAGCAGCTTGGGGGCGCGGTATTACGGCTACACCTTC. Translating gives CASSLGARYYGYTF.

This clonotype was observed many times. This rearrangement joins TRBV19 to TRBJ2-6; no clear D. The CDR3 is made up of 17 amino acids. The germline CDR1 and CDR2 sequences are LNHDA and SQIVND (reference sequence). The V gene lost 6 bases and the J gene lost 0 bases, with 15 bases spanning the gap. The CDR3 spells CASSKTSLDSGANVLTF. The CDR3 nucleotides read TGTGCCAGTAGCAAAACCTCCTTGGACTCTGGGGCCAACGTCCTGACTTTC.

The chain couples TRBV12-3 or TRBV12-4 to TRBJ2-7, with 9 bases lining up with TRBD1. V lost 6 bases to trimming and J lost 1 base; unmatched junction nucleotides: 7. The CDR3 contains 15 residues. CDR3 DNA sequence: TGTGCCAGCAGCCCTGACAGGGGGTTGTCCTACGAGCAGTACTTC. This translates into CASSPDRGLSYEQYF.